This T cell receptor (beta chain) appears in the sequencing data of a study of cytomegalovirus exposure and HLA in healthy donors (dated by TCRdb to about 2017). Background for the entire study: An earlier analysis of roughly 610 of the donors reported around 280 Gb of sequence data and 95 million to 120 million unique TCR beta sequences obtained from about 179 million T cells. Approximately 310 gigabases of sequencing data and tens of millions of unique TCR sequences were included in an early release covering about 700 HLA-typed donors. Of the roughly 390 genotyped donors, 70% to 90% were placed in the genetic ancestry cluster associated with self-reported Caucasian donors. The study aimed to test whether cataloging public T cell receptors could reveal signatures of past pathogen exposure. The study profiled the T cell repertoires of hundreds of subjects by immunosequencing and related them to cytomegalovirus serostatus. Along with the approximately 650-subject first cohort, a separate validation cohort of over 90 different subjects was used. To predict cytomegalovirus infection status, the study brought together high-throughput TCR immunosequencing, statistical association of individual TCRs with disease status, and machine learning. To study patterns of TCR occurrence, a later analysis re-analyzed previously published TCR beta repertoires from several hundred donors and added high-resolution HLA genotyping. Rather than using new phenotypic data, the later analysis identified candidate immune exposures from TCR beta sequences and from how often those sequences occurred across donors. In an earlier analysis of a few hundred of the donors, high-throughput TCR beta sequencing was used to judge whether each TCR beta V gene segment behaved as functional or pseudogenic. Donor age, sex, ethnicity and CMV serostatus were compiled together with the repertoire data. A later genetic analysis took genome-wide SNP genotypes for 398 of the 666 donors and used that subset as a discovery cohort. Every discovery cohort repertoire had been produced on one sequencing platform. HLA typing included class I and class II loci at four-digit resolution. Typing coverage varied by locus: about 629-630 donors for A, B, C, DRB1 and DQB1; some 520 for DQA1; 606 for DPA1; approximately 490 for DPB1. Because of strong linkage in the cohort, a handful of DR-DQ haplotypes were treated as single units for association and clustering. Among some 400 genotyped donors of the cohort, an average of about 240,000 unique TCR beta nucleotide sequences was sequenced per donor, of which about 18% were non-productive. Overall study outcomes, separate from this receptor: A later analysis found that TCR association rates varied across HLA loci, with DRB1 alleles showing the most associated TCRs and HLA-C alleles the fewest. The authors suggested that the approach could potentially be generalized to other disease states and immunological phenotypes. Immune exposure information for the cohort was limited to CMV serostatus. The study gave a list of under 200 TCR beta chains associated with cytomegalovirus. The classifier was reported to diagnose cytomegalovirus status with high specificity and sensitivity in both the original and validation cohorts. Because counts were too low, roughly 16 rarely observed V segments, including chromosome 9 orphons, were left out of the earlier analysis of roughly 600 of the donors. In a later analysis, several top co-occurrence clusters were reported to appear linked to parvovirus B19, influenza, CMV and Epstein-Barr virus. Roughly uniform sequencing depth across donors was assumed in presence/absence analyses, although this assumption may not hold. In a later genetic analysis, fewer N-insertions in productive TCRs were reported among donors in an Asian-associated ancestry cluster than the 666-donor mean. In a later analysis, HLA-associated TCR beta chains were found to be more clonally expanded and to have lower generation probabilities than equally common non-associated chains. Correlated functional status among segregating V segments might be attributable to linkage disequilibrium, but an unknown experimental factor could not be ruled out. In an earlier analysis of roughly 560 of the donors, most TCR beta V segments were observed in productive rearrangements about 90% or about 30% of the time, broadly matching IMGT annotations. A further reported finding was that TCR beta sequences accurately predicted the HLA-A and HLA-B alleles for most subjects in the first cohort. Specific HLA alleles were associated with 15,000 to 20,000 TCR beta sequences at a false discovery rate of 0.05 in a later analysis. The cohort was sequenced for TCR beta chains only, and without alpha or paired-chain data the features that could be detected were limited. A group of highly shared sequence variants was considered likely to be a technical artifact of the sequencing pipeline. Most CMV-associated TCR beta chains appeared to be HLA-restricted in a later analysis, and the HLA associations seemed to be driven largely by CMV exposure. In vitro tests confirmed that three of the cytomegalovirus-associated TCR beta chains recognize cytomegalovirus antigens. Because HLA typing was unavailable for some donors at each locus, only the typed subset was used in association tests. When HLA alleles, especially DR and DQ, strongly co-occurred, attributing TCR associations to individual alleles was difficult. While some public TCRs were present in many individuals, most TCR sequences turned up only very rarely across donors. Some IMGT-functional V segments, including TRBV6-2 and TRBV6-3, could not be told apart with the 87-base-pair reads, so those segments were excluded. In a later genetic analysis, a missense DCLRE1C variant was associated with V-gene and J-gene trimming of TCR beta chains, and the association was replicated in an independent cohort.

The receptor library was made with the immunoSEQ multiplex PCR assay. The multiplex PCR relied on a mix of 60 forward primers for TCR Vbeta segments and 13 reverse primers for TCR Jbeta segments. The CDR3 region of rearranged TCR beta genes was amplified from genomic DNA with a multiplex PCR assay. The Illumina HiSeq System was used to sequence the amplified TCR beta libraries as 87-base-pair reads. Per the authors' processing: A later analysis counted about 82 million unique TCR beta chains across the 640 or so repertoires, and roughly 9.9 million of these chains were shared by at least two donors. Raw reads were error-corrected and collapsed into unique sequences with a nearest-neighbor algorithm that merged closely related sequences to remove PCR and sequencing errors. CDR3 sequences were aligned to IMGT reference sequences to assign V, D and J gene segments. Each retained sequence needed at least a six-nucleotide match to both a V gene segment and a J gene segment. Rearrangements were called productive when the CDR3 lacked stop codons and stayed in frame with V and J; all others were non-productive. CDR3 was defined according to IMGT convention as the region running from the second conserved V-encoded cysteine to the conserved J-encoded phenylalanine. The earlier analysis of a few hundred of the donors excluded sequences that lacked an unambiguous match to a single V gene segment. An earlier analysis of a few hundred of the donors classified V segments as functional when productive rearrangements were above 56.7% and as segregating when the standard deviation between donors was above 5%. A statistical classification framework was developed to diagnose cytomegalovirus status using the catalog of TCR beta chain sequences. A later analysis assigned V and J genes by comparing TCR nucleotide sequences with IMGT/GENE-DB human TR gene sequences. A later analysis assigned CDR3 sequences and most-parsimonious VDJ recombination scenarios with the TCRdist pipeline. A later analysis defined each TCR beta chain by its CDR3 amino acid sequence plus V-gene family, and excluded reads lacking a unique V-gene family. To address suspected cross-contamination and a sequencing artifact, a later analysis removed 550 to 750 highly shared, low-generation-probability nucleotide sequences. For each public chain, a later analysis derived a clonal expansion index from normalized ranks of inferred template counts within each repertoire. In a later analysis, generation probabilities were computed with a VDJ recombination model fitted to out-of-frame rearrangements, and the resulting probabilities were checked against IGoR. In a later analysis, hypergeometric tests were used to score TCR-TCR, TCR-HLA and TCR-CMV co-occurrence, with a repertoire-size bias correction applied to TCR pairs. False discovery rates were estimated in a later analysis by permuting HLA or CMV assignments 20 times. In a later analysis, co-occurring TCRs were grouped using DBSCAN, with TCRdist sequence similarity added in when clustering inside HLA-allele-positive subsets. Repertoires with fewer than 30,000 or more than 120,000 public chains were left out of co-occurrence clustering, as were a handful of repertoires with anomalous nucleotide sharing. TCRdb took this table from immuneACCESS and kept in-frame rearrangements with V and J called. Such tables lack part of the clones; where checked against another copy, unresolved V genes explain under half of the gap, and the rest is unexplained. D and trimming were read from the DNA, whereas the V and J calls and clone size are those reported in that table. Here the sample has under 95,000 clones; 60% to 85% occur a single time. The ten largest clonotypes hold 1.1% of the sample.

The cohort consisted of some 730 healthy bone marrow donors. At the time of sampling, every cohort member was nominally healthy, though immune exposures that went unrecorded were likely present. The donor tested CMV seronegative and was one of the 352 seronegative cohort members. A peripheral blood sample was collected from each donor, and TCR beta sequencing was performed on peripheral blood mononuclear cells. Genomic DNA extraction from the blood cell samples was performed with the Qiagen DNeasy Blood Extraction Kit. CDR1 and CDR2 are read off the germline V gene as MNHNS and SASEGT. The CDR3 measures 15 amino acids from cysteine to phenylalanine. Left in the record is the CDR3 DNA by itself, 45 bases read in frame from the first base. In the case of this clone: Its antigen is unknown. Its ends do not fully match the called genes, so a read error is possible.

The source material was PBMCs. The chain is assembled from TRBV6-1 and TRBJ1-5; 8 central bases correspond to TRBD1. The receptor comes from a male donor in good health and CMV-seronegative. Here the CDR3 is given as CASTSTGGSNQPQNF. The nucleotide sequence is given as TGTGCCAGCACTAGCACAGGGGGTAGCAATCAGCCCCAGAATTTT.